Presented here are 3 T cell receptor beta chains from one specimen sequenced in a study of OX40 agonist ivuxolimab in advanced cancers. The protocol was immunoSEQ multiplex PCR, while the TCRdb copy is restricted to in-frame clones and leaves out a portion. The sample yields about 45,000 clones, approximately 91% seen once. Sequencing was performed on CD4+ or CD8+ T cells sorted from blood, taken in a trial of the OX40 agonist ivuxolimab. The receptors stem from an adult with an advanced solid tumor such as melanoma, head and neck, liver or kidney cancer.

V gene TRBV19 combines with J gene TRBJ2-1; weak D call: TRBD2 (6 bases). Trimming stripped 7 bases from V and 6 bases from J, with 19 bases between. The CDR3 extends over 15 amino acids. Germline CDR1 and CDR2: LNHDA and SQIVND (reference sequence). DNA of the CDR3: TGTGCCAGTACTGAGGGACCTCGGCGGGGCAATGAGCAGTTCTTC. It is translated as CASTEGPRRGNEQFF.

The chain has TRBV7-9 and TRBJ2-2; D perhaps matches TRBD1 (6 bases). The CDR3 covers 15 residues. Germline CDR1 SEHNR, CDR2 FQNEAQ (reference sequence). The germline V and J ends were trimmed by 2 bases and 5 bases, with 12 bases remaining between them. This CDR3 reads CASSLQGTGTGELFF. The CDR3 DNA is TGTGCCAGCAGCTTACAGGGGACGGGGACCGGGGAGCTGTTTTTT.

V usage is TRBV7-8 and J usage is TRBJ2-3, with TRBD2 identical over 11 bases. Germline V gene data show CDR1 as SGHVS and CDR2 as FQNEAQ. The CDR3 has 17 residues. V lost 7 bases and J lost 2; bases outside the gene matches: 11. The CDR3 DNA follows: TGTGCCAGCACCGCTGAGGGACTAGCGGAGTACACAGATACGCAGTATTTT. Translating gives CASTAEGLAEYTDTQYF.